This section outlines one T cell receptor (beta chain) sequence together with its context. Its antigen is unidentified. This sample was included in a study of T cell responses to AZD1222 COVID-19 vaccine. General study findings and limits: Receipt of two AZD1222 doses was followed by a rise in Spike-specific TCR breadth and depth. CD4 TCRs covered the whole spike, strongest at regions 160-218 and 743-854. Only a handful of individuals given AZD1222 were seropositive at baseline.

Trimming cost V 2 bases and J 2 bases; bases outside gene matches: 2. The length of the CDR3 is 15 residues. CDR1 is KGHDR, CDR2 SFDVKD, per germline. Profiled with immunoSEQ multiplex PCR; TCRdb holds only in-frame clones, not every one. The sample contains 63,000 or so clones, 65% to 90% of which appear only once. This sequence joins TRBV24-1 and TRBJ2-5, with TRBD1 identical over 9 bases. The sample in question was peripheral blood, obtained on day 0 of AZD1222 vaccination. This receptor was identified in an adult in good health. CDR3 DNA sequence: TGTGCCACCAGTGATTGGACAGGGGAACAAGAGACCCAGTACTTC. Translated, it gives CATSDWTGEQETQYF.